This T cell receptor (beta chain) was profiled in a study of molecular identifiers for immune sequencing clone quantification. The CDR3 totals 13 residues. V lost 5 bases to trimming and J lost 3 bases, with 11 bases between them. Germline CDR1 reads SGHDN; CDR2 reads FVKESK. Many counts were recorded for this clonotype. TCRdb analysed the PCR reads with MiXCR anew, one entry per CDR3 protein. The repertoire holds about 300,000 distinct CDR3 sequences, 20% to 25% seen once, with 0.81% in the top ten. The source of this sequence is a human donor in good health. Some libraries in this study had Jurkat cell RNA spiked in. The sequencing input was naive CD8+ T cells from blood, with Jurkat cell RNA spiked in. Subset of the sample: FACS-sorted CD8+CD4-CCR7+CD45RA+ naive T cells. V usage is TRBV14 and J usage is TRBJ2-7; D may be TRBD2 (6 bases). DNA for the CDR3: TGTGCCAGCAGCTGGGGGGTGGACTACGAGCAGTACTTC. Its translation is CASSWGVDYEQYF.